This T cell receptor beta chain was captured by sequencing in a study of cytomegalovirus exposure and HLA in healthy donors. General study findings and limits: Trimming of TCR beta V- and J-genes showed a link, identified in a later analysis, to a missense DCLRE1C variant. Analysis was performed later, and it showed HLA-associated TCR beta chains to be more clonally expanded than equally common others. Usually a TCR sequence was rare, but some public TCRs were found in many donors.

The PCR employed 60 Vbeta primers together with 13 Jbeta primers. The protocol was immunoSEQ multiplex PCR, while the TCRdb copy is restricted to in-frame clones and leaves out a portion. The sample yields about 210,000 clones, approximately 83% seen once. Of note for this clone: The antigen is unknown.

CDR3 size: 16 residues. Germline loops: CDR1 LNHDA, CDR2 SQIVND (reference sequence). The V and J ends lost 5 bases and 3 bases, in that order; junction bases with no gene match: 13. The sequencing input was PBMCs. The clonotype comes from a woman aged 45-65 years in good health and CMV-seropositive. V is TRBV19 and J is TRBJ2-7; 7 bases are a match to TRBD1. CDR3 DNA sequence: TGTGCCAGTAGTCCCCGCTGGGACAGAGATAGCTACGAGCAGTACTTC. Its translation is CASSPRWDRDSYEQYF.